A single sample is the source of the 18 T cell receptor beta chains below, sequenced in a study of blood T cells in healthy people across ages (dated by TCRdb to 2013 to 2016). Library preparation employed 5' RACE. A second 7 to 11 cycle PCR used a sample-barcoded 5' primer and a J-beta primer mix. TCRdb redid the processing of the public reads, applying fastp at Q25 and MiXCR, and retained in-frame beta chains. Each CDR3 protein appears once, grouped with its most common genes and DNA. This sample is represented by roughly 1.9 million distinct CDR3 sequences; about 39% of them were singletons. The ten most abundant clones make up roughly 24% of the sample. The sequenced material came from blood. The receptors derive from a human donor in good health.

This clonotype came up once. This chain connects TRBV12-5 to TRBJ2-1; D gene unclear. The CDR3 totals 12 residues. Germline V gene lookup returns CDR1 LGHNT and CDR2 FRNRAP. Deletions cut 5 bases from V and 8 bases from J, with 10 bases between. DNA for the CDR3: TGTGCTAGTGGTCCTGGTCCGCATGAGCAGTTCTTC. Protein sequence: CASGPGPHEQFF.

This clonotype has only one observation. V gene TRBV3-1 combines with J gene TRBJ2-1; 13 bases line up with TRBD2. This CDR3 has 16 amino acids. Germline loops: CDR1 LGHDT, CDR2 YNNKEL (reference sequence). V trimming: 6 bases; J trimming: 7 bases; junction bases outside the gene matches: 9. This CDR3 is CASRLLAGGPRNEQFF. The CDR3 region has the DNA TGTGCCAGCAGACTACTAGCGGGGGGGCCGCGGAATGAGCAGTTCTTC.

The CDR3 bases are TGTGCCACCAGCAGAGAGGGGGGACTCTCCTACGAGCAGTACTTC. As protein: CATSREGGLSYEQYF. J is TRBJ2-7 and V is TRBV15; D is possibly TRBD2 (6 bases). The V gene lost 0 bases and the J gene lost 0 bases, with 9 bases spanning the gap. This CDR3 is built from 15 residues. The germline V gene has CDR1 LNHNV and CDR2 YYDKDF (reference sequence).

This clonotype was detected only a few times. The chain uses TRBV7-8 and TRBJ1-2; 8 bases align to TRBD1. The trim removed 2 bases at V and 7 bases at J, leaving 6 bases unmatched. Per the germline V gene, CDR1 is SGHVS and CDR2 is FQNEAQ. There are 14 residues in the CDR3. This CDR3 reads CASSLTGGVGGYTF. The CDR3 DNA follows: TGTGCCAGCAGCTTAACAGGGGGTGTCGGTGGCTACACCTTC.

The chain recombines TRBV5-4 with TRBJ2-5, with D perhaps TRBD1 or TRBD2 (6 bases each). The germline gives CDR1 SGHNT, CDR2 YYREEE (reference sequence). CDR3 length equals 14 residues. Trimming took 7 bases from V and 5 from J, leaving 18 bases between them. CDR3 region: CASSTGGKGETQYF. The DNA of the CDR3 is TGTGCCAGCTCAACCGGGGGCAAGGGGGAGACCCAGTACTTC.

The chain links TRBV4-3 to TRBJ1-6; tentative D call: TRBD1 (5 bases). This CDR3 has 15 amino acids. Germline CDR1 LGHNA, CDR2 YSLEER. The V end lost 1 base, the J end lost 10 bases, and 14 bases lay between the germline ends. This CDR3 is CASSQVMGRQSPLHF. The DNA of the CDR3 is TGCGCCAGCAGCCAAGTTATGGGACGGCAATCACCCCTCCACTTT.

The V gene is TRBV10-3, the J gene TRBJ2-7, with 7 bases identical to TRBD1. The germline V gene encodes CDR1 ENHRY and CDR2 SYGVKD. The CDR3 loop spans 14 amino acids. With V trimmed by 10 bases and J by 1 base, 10 bases remained unmatched. CDR3 in amino acids: CATHDRDKSYEQYF. The CDR3 nucleotides read TGTGCCACCCATGACAGGGACAAGTCCTACGAGCAGTACTTC.

The V gene is TRBV4-3, the J gene TRBJ2-5; TRBD2 might be the D (5 bases). In germline, CDR1 is LGHNA, CDR2 YSLEER. V dropped 2 bases and J dropped 7 bases, with 17 bases sitting between them. The CDR3 consists of 15 residues. The CDR3 sequence: CASSQTSDSLSTQYF. CDR3 coding DNA: TGCGCCAGCAGCCAAACGTCGGACTCTCTTTCGACCCAGTACTTC.

This clonotype came up a few times. One end of the junction is discordant with germline, which a read error may explain. V and J are TRBV5-1 and TRBJ2-2, with a weak D call TRBD2 (5 bases). Germline CDR1 and CDR2: SGHRS and YFSETQ. The CDR3 extends over 15 amino acids. The CDR3 nucleotides are TGTGCCAGCAGTTTGGGCGGGTCGAACACCGGGGAGCTGTTTTTT. This codes for CASSLGGSNTGELFF.

This clonotype was found a few times. The chain is built from TRBV28 and TRBJ2-5; 7 bases match TRBD1. Germline V CDR1 and CDR2: MDHEN, SYDVKM. After removal of 9 bases from V and 5 bases from J, the junction contained 9 bases not matched to a gene. The CDR3 runs 13 residues. The CDR3 bases are TGTGCCAGTAGAACAGGGGTGCGGGAGACCCAGTACTTC. This gives the protein CASRTGVRETQYF.

This rearrangement joins TRBV10-3 to TRBJ1-2; 7 positions match TRBD1. The CDR3 has 13 amino acids. The V segment lost 5 bases and the J segment 6 bases; nucleotides outside the gene matches: 6. In germline, CDR1 is ENHRY, CDR2 SYGVKD. DNA for the CDR3: TGTGCCATCAGTAACAGGGGACTTAATGGCTACACCTTC. Protein product: CAISNRGLNGYTF.

This clonotype showed up just a few times. The gene calls are TRBV9 and TRBJ2-5; D is possibly TRBD1 (6 bases). The CDR3 runs to 14 residues. V was trimmed by 2 bases and J by 5 bases, leaving 13 bases between them. CDR1 is SGDLS, CDR2 YYNGEE, per germline. The DNA of the CDR3 is TGTGCCAGCAGCGTTCAACAGGGACCGGAGACCCAGTACTTC. Residues: CASSVQQGPETQYF.

The gene calls are TRBV7-9 and TRBJ2-4, with a possible D match to TRBD2 (5 bases). The J call may be in error: the DNA end matches TRBJ2-7 better. The CDR3 length is 14 residues. In germline, CDR1 is SEHNR, CDR2 FQNEAQ (reference sequence). The CDR3 region has the DNA TGTGCCAGCAGCTCTCTCGGGAAGGGTTACGAGCAGTACTTC. Translating gives CASSSLGKGYEQYF.

This clonotype has a single count. This chain uses TRBV7-9 with TRBJ2-1; D remains unclear. V dropped 3 bases and J dropped 2 bases, with 20 bases sitting between them. The CDR3 has 18 residues. Germline CDR1 SEHNR, CDR2 FQNEAQ (reference sequence). CDR3 loop: CASSFPPLPGAAYNEQFF. The CDR3, as DNA: TGTGCCAGCAGCTTTCCTCCCCTACCGGGCGCCGCCTACAATGAGCAGTTCTTC.

This chain connects TRBV20-1 to TRBJ1-2, with D unresolved. The CDR3 contains 15 residues. The germline V gene encodes CDR1 DFQATT and CDR2 SNEGSKA (reference sequence). V was trimmed by 3 bases and J by 0 bases, leaving 14 bases between them. The CDR3 loop reads CSARSYDLTNYGYTF. The CDR3, as DNA: TGCAGTGCTAGGTCTTACGATCTAACTAACTATGGCTACACCTTC.

CDR3 loop: CASVNRDLNEQFF. The CDR3, as DNA: TGTGCCAGCGTAAACCGGGACCTCAATGAGCAGTTCTTC. The V and J genes are TRBV7-8 and TRBJ2-1; D is possibly TRBD1 or TRBD2 (5 bases each). CDR1 and CDR2 (germline): SGHVS, FQNEAQ. The CDR3 runs 13 residues. With 8 bases removed from V and 6 bases from J, the gap between germline ends came to 14 bases.

This clonotype was seen a handful of times. The chain combines TRBV9 with TRBJ2-5, with D perhaps TRBD1 (5 bases). CDR1 is SGDLS, CDR2 YYNGEE, per germline. CDR3 length: 15 amino acids. Trimming pared 0 bases from V and 4 bases from J, leaving 13 bases between. CDR3 in amino acids: CASSVAPGSRETQYF. CDR3 nucleotides: TGTGCCAGCAGCGTAGCGCCAGGGTCACGAGAGACCCAGTACTTC.

This rearrangement joins TRBV9 to TRBJ1-1, with TRBD1 matching 8 bases. The germline V gene encodes CDR1 SGDLS and CDR2 YYNGEE. CDR3 length: 14 residues. Trimming took 3 bases from V and 7 from J; bases not matched to a gene: 8. The DNA of the CDR3 is TGTGCCAGCAGCGAGACCGGGACAGGTGGTGAAGCTTTCTTT. Its translation: CASSETGTGGEAFF.